This TCR beta chain was sequenced in a study of blood T cell repertoires in COVID-19. Study at large: Samples taken during acute and convalescent COVID-19 were collected in the United States, Italy and Spain. T cells, B-cell-depleted T cells, or PBMCs supplied cDNA or gDNA.

Source study methods: Amplification with reference gene primers provided the estimates of nucleated cell counts. Libraries were prepared by immunoSEQ multiplex PCR; TCRdb keeps only in-frame clonotypes and omits some of them. V and J calls plus clone size are reproduced from that table; the DNA served to infer D and trimming. This repertoire shows a few hundred thousand clones, more than 70% found once; its top ten account for roughly 19%. Germline CDR1 reads MDHEN; CDR2 reads SYDVKM. The CDR3 is 12 residues long. With 10 bases clipped from V and 4 bases from J, the junction kept 5 bases outside the gene matches. Seattle patients were enrolled during active infection and followed longitudinally.

This receptor was obtained from a man between 45 and 60 years old with COVID-19, enrolled during active disease. The sample consisted of peripheral blood. The chain is built from TRBV28 and TRBJ1-2, with TRBD1 identical over 8 bases. As DNA, the CDR3 is TGTGCCACCACGACAGGGGTCTATGGCTACACCTTC. The encoded protein is CATTTGVYGYTF.